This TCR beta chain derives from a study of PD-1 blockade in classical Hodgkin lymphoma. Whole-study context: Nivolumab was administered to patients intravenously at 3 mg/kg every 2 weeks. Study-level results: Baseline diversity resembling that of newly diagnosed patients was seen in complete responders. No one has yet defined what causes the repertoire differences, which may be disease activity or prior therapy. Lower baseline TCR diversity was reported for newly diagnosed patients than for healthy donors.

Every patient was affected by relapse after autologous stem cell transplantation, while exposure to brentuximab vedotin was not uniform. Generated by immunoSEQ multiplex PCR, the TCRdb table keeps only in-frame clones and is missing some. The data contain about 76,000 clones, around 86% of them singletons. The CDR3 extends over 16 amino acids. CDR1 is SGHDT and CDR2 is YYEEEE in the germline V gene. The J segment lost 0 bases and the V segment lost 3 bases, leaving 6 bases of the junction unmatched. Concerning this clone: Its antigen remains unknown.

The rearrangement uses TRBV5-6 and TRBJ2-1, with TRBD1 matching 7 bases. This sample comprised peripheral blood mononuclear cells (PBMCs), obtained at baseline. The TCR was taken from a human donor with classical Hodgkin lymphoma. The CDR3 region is CASSSTGVGSYNEQFF. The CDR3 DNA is TGTGCCAGCAGCTCCACAGGGGTAGGCTCCTACAATGAGCAGTTCTTC. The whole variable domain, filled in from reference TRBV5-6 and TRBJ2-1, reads DAGVTQSPTHLIKTRGQQVTLRCSPKSGHDTVSWYQQALGQGPQFIFQYYEEEERQRGNFPDRFSGHQFPNYSSELNVNALLLGDSALYLCASSSTGVGSYNEQFFGPGTRLTVL.